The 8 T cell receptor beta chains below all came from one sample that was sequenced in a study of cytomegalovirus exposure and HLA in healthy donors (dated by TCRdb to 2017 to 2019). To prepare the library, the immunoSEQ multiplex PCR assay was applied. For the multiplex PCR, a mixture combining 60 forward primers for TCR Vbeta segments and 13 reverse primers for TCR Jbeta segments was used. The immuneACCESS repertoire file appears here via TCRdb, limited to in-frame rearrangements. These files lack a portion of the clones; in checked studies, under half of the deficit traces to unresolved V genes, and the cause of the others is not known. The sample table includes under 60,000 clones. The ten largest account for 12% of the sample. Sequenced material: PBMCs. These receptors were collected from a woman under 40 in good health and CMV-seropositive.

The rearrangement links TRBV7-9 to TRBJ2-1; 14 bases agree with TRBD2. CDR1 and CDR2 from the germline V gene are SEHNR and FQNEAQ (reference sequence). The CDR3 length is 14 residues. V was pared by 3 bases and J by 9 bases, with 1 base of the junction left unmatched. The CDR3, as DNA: TGTGCCAGCAGCTTGGGACTAGCGGGAGTTGAGCAGTTCTTC. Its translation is CASSLGLAGVEQFF.

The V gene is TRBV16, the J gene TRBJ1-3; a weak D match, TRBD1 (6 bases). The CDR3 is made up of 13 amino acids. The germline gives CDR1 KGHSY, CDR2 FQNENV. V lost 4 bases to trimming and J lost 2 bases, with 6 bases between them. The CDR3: CASSPGAGNTIYF. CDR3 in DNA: TGTGCCAGCAGCCCAGGGGCTGGAAACACCATATATTTT.

The CDR3 protein is CASSQVSAAGGGETQYF. The CDR3 nucleotides read TGCGCCAGCAGCCAAGTTTCAGCAGCGGGAGGAGGGGAGACCCAGTACTTC. The V and J genes are TRBV4-1 and TRBJ2-5; 9 bases line up with TRBD2. This CDR3 has 17 residues. CDR1 and CDR2 from the germline V gene are MGHRA and YSYEKL. V lost 1 base, J lost 5 bases, and 11 bases stayed unmatched.

The chain's CDR3 is CASSYREGKLFF. The CDR3 DNA follows: TGTGCCAGCAGTTACCGAGAGGGCAAACTGTTTTTT. The chain couples TRBV6-5 to TRBJ1-4; the D is unclear. V was shortened by 2 bases and J by 11 bases, with 9 bases between the two germline ends. This CDR3 is built from 12 residues. Germline CDR1 and CDR2: MNHEY and SVGAGI.

For the CDR3, the DNA is TGTGCCACCAGCAGAGTAGCGGGAGGAGTTGAGCAGTACTTC. Translating gives CATSRVAGGVEQYF. V and J are TRBV15 and TRBJ2-7, with 10 positions matching TRBD2. This CDR3 is built from 14 residues. Germline V gene data show CDR1 as LNHNV and CDR2 as YYDKDF (reference sequence). V gave up 1 base and J gave up 7 bases; unmatched junction bases: 4.

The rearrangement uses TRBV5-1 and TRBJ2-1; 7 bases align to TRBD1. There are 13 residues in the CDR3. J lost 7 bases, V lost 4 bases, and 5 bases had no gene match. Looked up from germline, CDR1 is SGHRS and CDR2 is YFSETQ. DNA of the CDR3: TGCGCCAGCAGCCTTGGGACAGCGAATGAGCAGTTCTTC. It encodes CASSLGTANEQFF.

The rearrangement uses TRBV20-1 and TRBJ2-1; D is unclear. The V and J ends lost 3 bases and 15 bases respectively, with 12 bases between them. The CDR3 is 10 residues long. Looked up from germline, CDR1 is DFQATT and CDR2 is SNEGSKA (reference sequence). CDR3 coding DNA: TGCAGTGCTAGGTCAAGAGAGGTGTTCTTC. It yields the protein CSARSREVFF.

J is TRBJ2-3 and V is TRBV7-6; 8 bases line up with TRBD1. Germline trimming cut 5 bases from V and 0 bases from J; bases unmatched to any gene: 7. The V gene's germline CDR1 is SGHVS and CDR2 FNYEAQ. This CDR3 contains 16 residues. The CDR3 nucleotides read TGTGCCAGCAGCAAAGGGACAGGCTTTAGCACAGATACGCAGTATTTT. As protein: CASSKGTGFSTDTQYF.